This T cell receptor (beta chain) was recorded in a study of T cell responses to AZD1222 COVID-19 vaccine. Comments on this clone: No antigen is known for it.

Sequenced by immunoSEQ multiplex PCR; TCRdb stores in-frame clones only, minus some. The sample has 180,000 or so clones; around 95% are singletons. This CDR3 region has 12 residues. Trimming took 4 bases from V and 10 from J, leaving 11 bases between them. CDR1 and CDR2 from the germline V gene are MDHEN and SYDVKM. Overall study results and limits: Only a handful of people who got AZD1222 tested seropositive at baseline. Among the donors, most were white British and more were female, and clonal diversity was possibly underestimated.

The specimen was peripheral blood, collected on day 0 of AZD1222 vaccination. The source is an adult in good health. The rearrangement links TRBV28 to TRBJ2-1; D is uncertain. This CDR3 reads CASSSPVGEQFF. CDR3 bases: TGTGCCAGCAGTTCCCCAGTGGGGGAGCAGTTCTTC.